The clone carrying this T cell receptor (beta chain) was seen ten or more times. Per germline, CDR1 MDHEN and CDR2 SYDVKM. Trimming removed 7 bases from V and 0 bases from J, with 9 bases in between. The CDR3 is made up of 13 amino acids. The sample is drawn from a study of T cells in Graves' hyperthyroidism and ophthalmopathy. The investigators amplified TCR beta CDR3 regions from RNA transcripts. The HTBI primer set was used in a first-round RT-PCR of the TCR CDR3. TCRdb re-analysed the multiplex PCR reads in MiXCR, keeping a single row per CDR3 protein. This sample yields roughly 700,000 distinct CDR3 sequences, of which around a sixth are seen a single time; about 14% belongs to the top ten.

The material sequenced was blood. V usage is TRBV28 and J usage is TRBJ1-1; a possible D gene is TRBD1 (5 bases). The clonotype originates from a man aged 50-60 years with Graves' hyperthyroidism. The CDR3 loop reads CASIETVNTEAFF. The CDR3 DNA is TGTGCCAGCATTGAGACAGTGAACACTGAAGCTTTCTTT.